These T cell receptor beta chains were read from a single sample in a study of neurological immune-mediated disorders. MiXCR, applied by TCRdb to the 5' RACE reads, yields one record per CDR3 protein. The sample shows about 48,000 distinct CDR3 sequences, about 25% of them seen only once. Sequenced material: PBMCs. These receptor sequences come from a woman in her 70s in good health. Both conserved end residues are part of each CDR3. D genes are given only for firm matches. The size field is filled for only some rows; it gives once, few, many or a size class.

length,J,V,size,D,CDR3,DNA
15,TRBJ1-6,TRBV5-1,many,TRBD1,CASRPRDSHNSPLHF,TGCGCCAGCAGACCCAGGGACAGCCATAATTCACCCCTCCACTTT
16,TRBJ2-2,TRBV6-2/TRBV6-3,few,NA,CASSYGAALNTGELFF,TGTGCCAGCAGTTATGGGGCGGCTTTAAACACCGGGGAGCTGTTTTTT
13,TRBJ1-2,TRBV5-6,NA,NA,CASRIWGDYGYTF,TGTGCCAGCAGAATCTGGGGTGACTATGGCTACACCTTC
12,TRBJ1-2,TRBV12-3/TRBV12-4,NA,NA,CASSLAKRGYTF,TGTGCCAGCAGTTTAGCCAAGAGAGGCTACACCTTC
18,TRBJ1-6,TRBV10-3,many,NA,CAISEKMTGPRRNSPLHF,TGTGCCATCAGTGAGAAAATGACAGGCCCCCGACGAAATTCACCCCTCCACTTT
13,TRBJ2-3,TRBV11-2,many,NA,CASSLDHTDTQYF,TGTGCCAGCAGCTTAGACCACACGGATACGCAGTATTTT
17,TRBJ2-5,TRBV5-1,many,TRBD2,CASSLAPLAGGQETQYF,TGCGCCAGCAGCTTGGCCCCACTAGCGGGAGGTCAAGAGACCCAGTACTTC
13,TRBJ1-5,TRBV5-6,NA,NA,CASSLGRSQPQHF,TGTGCCAGCAGCTTGGGAAGGAGCCAGCCCCAGCATTTT
20,TRBJ1-5,TRBV3-1,many,TRBD1,CASSQGTYTGAMKGNQPQHF,TGTGCCAGCAGCCAAGGTACATACACAGGGGCAATGAAGGGCAATCAGCCCCAGCATTTT
13,TRBJ2-5,TRBV29-1,many,NA,CSVDPQRQETQYF,TGCAGCGTTGATCCTCAGCGGCAAGAGACCCAGTACTTC
14,TRBJ2-5,TRBV6-1,many,NA,CASSEWQAIETQYF,TGTGCCAGCAGTGAATGGCAGGCTATCGAGACCCAGTACTTC
13,TRBJ1-2,TRBV7-6,many,NA,CASSFGGYYGYTF,TGTGCCAGCAGCTTCGGGGGGTATTATGGCTACACCTTC
12,TRBJ1-1,TRBV5-1,many,NA,CASRPDGGEAFF,TGCGCCAGCCGACCCGATGGGGGTGAAGCTTTCTTT
12,TRBJ2-5,TRBV6-1,many,NA,CASSEASETQYF,TGTGCCAGCAGTGAAGCGAGCGAGACCCAGTACTTC
15,TRBJ2-7,TRBV5-5,many,NA,CASSLAVVADYEQYF,TGTGCCAGCAGCTTGGCCGTGGTAGCGGATTACGAGCAGTACTTC
15,TRBJ2-7,TRBV5-1,many,NA,CASSLWQFSSYEQYF,TGCGCCAGCAGCTTGTGGCAGTTTAGCTCCTACGAGCAGTACTTC
14,TRBJ2-7,TRBV28,many,NA,CASSSGTLPYEQYF,TGTGCCAGCAGCTCCGGGACACTTCCCTACGAGCAGTACTTC
14,TRBJ1-2,TRBV6-5,many,NA,CASSYSRGNYGYTF,TGTGCCAGCAGTTACTCGAGGGGGAACTATGGCTACACCTTC
16,TRBJ2-7,TRBV3-1,many,NA,CASSQAPAASSYEQYF,TGTGCCAGCAGCCAAGCTCCCGCCGCCAGCTCCTACGAGCAGTACTTC
17,TRBJ2-7,TRBV5-4,NA,NA,CASSPTLSTTAAYEQYF,TGTGCCAGCAGCCCAACACTGAGTACGACAGCGGCCTACGAGCAGTACTTC
13,TRBJ2-4,TRBV5-1,many,NA,CASSTSGGDIQYF,TGCGCCAGCAGCACCTCAGGTGGGGACATTCAGTACTTC
13,TRBJ2-1,TRBV7-3,many,NA,CASSFQLGNEQFF,TGTGCCAGCAGCTTCCAACTAGGGAATGAGCAGTTCTTC
14,TRBJ1-2,TRBV7-2,many,NA,CASSLVGPHVGYTF,TGTGCCAGCAGCTTAGTCGGTCCCCATGTTGGCTACACCTTC
13,TRBJ2-5,TRBV5-5,NA,TRBD2,CASTLAGEETQYF,TGTGCCAGCACCCTAGCGGGGGAGGAGACCCAGTACTTC
11,TRBJ2-5,TRBV7-2,many,NA,CASSPGGTQYF,TGTGCCAGCAGCCCCGGGGGGACCCAGTACTTC
15,TRBJ2-2,TRBV4-1,NA,TRBD1,CASRQDRGTTGELFF,TGCGCCAGCAGACAGGACAGGGGGACCACCGGGGAGCTGTTTTTT
17,TRBJ1-2,TRBV7-2,NA,TRBD1,CASSLAVQGVWSDGYTF,TGTGCCAGCAGCTTAGCGGTGCAGGGGGTGTGGTCTGACGGCTACACATTC
16,TRBJ2-6,TRBV29-1,many,NA,CSVEGAGASGANVLTF,TGCAGCGTTGAAGGTGCTGGGGCATCTGGGGCCAACGTCCTGACTTTC
15,TRBJ2-1,TRBV5-1,few,TRBD2,CASSLSGLADDEQFF,TGCGCCAGCAGCTTGTCGGGACTAGCGGACGATGAGCAGTTCTTC
14,TRBJ1-1,TRBV7-8,few,TRBD1,CASSNSDRGTEAFF,TGTGCCAGCAGCAACTCGGACAGGGGTACTGAAGCTTTCTTT
16,TRBJ2-3,TRBV24-1,once,TRBD1,CATSDYRTGATDTQYF,TGTGCCACCAGTGATTATCGGACAGGGGCAACAGATACGCAGTATTTT
15,TRBJ1-4,TRBV6-5,few,NA,CASSYQRIGSEKLFF,TGTGCCAGCAGTTACCAGAGGATAGGCTCTGAAAAACTGTTTTTT
15,TRBJ2-7,TRBV5-1,many,NA,CASSLAPGQGVEQYF,TGCGCCAGCAGCTTGGCCCCGGGGCAAGGCGTAGAGCAGTACTTC
13,TRBJ2-1,TRBV7-2,NA,NA,CASSLVAGREQFF,TGTGCCAGCAGCTTAGTAGCCGGCAGAGAGCAGTTCTTC
14,TRBJ1-1,TRBV7-9,many,TRBD1,CASSRETGGTEAFF,TGTGCCAGCAGCCGTGAGACAGGGGGTACTGAAGCTTTCTTT